This T cell receptor (beta chain) was found in a study of T-cell reconstitution after alpha-beta-depleted transplantation in children. A word on this clonotype: As yet, its antigen is unknown.

Whole-study findings and limits: As was reported, about two months after transplant, alpha-beta T cells came from several hundred expanded graft clones. Recipient T cells and thymic progenitors that survived gave rise to the high TCRbeta diversity observed at day 60 in some patients.

This sample's TCRbeta library carried unique molecular identifier barcodes. One entry per CDR3 protein results from TCRdb running MiXCR on the PCR reads. The table lists about 580,000 distinct CDR3 sequences, 20% to 25% of them singletons. This CDR3 comprises 15 residues. In germline, CDR1 is DFQATT, CDR2 SNEGSKA (reference sequence). The V end lost 5 bases, the J end lost 0 bases, and 14 bases lay between the germline ends. This clonotype was sampled from a boy younger than two who had a stem cell transplant for acute myeloid leukemia, so the T cells may come from the graft donor. This rearrangement joins TRBV20-1 to TRBJ1-3; a weak D match, TRBD1 (6 bases). The input for sequencing was PBMCs, mostly from graft donor cells, taken 360 days after TCRalphabeta/CD19-depleted stem cell transplant. Here the CDR3 reads CSAPNRDTSGNTIYF. CDR3 nucleotides: TGCAGTGCTCCAAACCGGGACACCTCTGGAAACACCATATATTTT.